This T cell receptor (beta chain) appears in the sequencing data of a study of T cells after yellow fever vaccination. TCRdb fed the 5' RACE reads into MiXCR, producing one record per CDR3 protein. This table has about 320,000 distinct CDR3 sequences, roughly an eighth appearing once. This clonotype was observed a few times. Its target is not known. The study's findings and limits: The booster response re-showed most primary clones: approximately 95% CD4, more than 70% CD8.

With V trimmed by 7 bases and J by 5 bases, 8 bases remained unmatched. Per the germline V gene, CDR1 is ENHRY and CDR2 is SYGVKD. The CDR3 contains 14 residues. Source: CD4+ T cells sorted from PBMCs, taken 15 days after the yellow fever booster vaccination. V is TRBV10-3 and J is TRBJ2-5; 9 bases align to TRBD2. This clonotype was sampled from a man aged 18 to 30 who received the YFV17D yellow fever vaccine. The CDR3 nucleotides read TGTGCCATCACTCGCGGGGGGGAGGGGGAGACCCAGTACTTC. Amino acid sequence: CAITRGGEGETQYF.